Included here is one TCR beta chain sequence, with context. This table comes from immunoSEQ multiplex PCR, and its TCRdb copy is limited to in-frame clones, with some not included. The sample lists roughly 60,000 clones; 85% to 90% were seen once. The data are from a study of T cell changes during pregnancy in multiple sclerosis. J lost 9 bases, V lost 6 bases, and 7 bases had no gene match. Per germline, CDR1 LGHNA and CDR2 YNFKEQ. This CDR3 spans 14 amino acids. Here the sequenced sample was CD4+ T cells from peripheral blood mononuclear cells, taken in the first trimester of pregnancy. The receptor was isolated from a female donor with multiple sclerosis, enrolled in a pregnancy study. The rearrangement joins TRBV4-2 to TRBJ2-2; 10 positions match TRBD2. The CDR3, as DNA: TGTGCCAGCAGTCTAGCGGGAGATAGCTGGGAGCTGTTTTTT. This encodes CASSLAGDSWELFF.